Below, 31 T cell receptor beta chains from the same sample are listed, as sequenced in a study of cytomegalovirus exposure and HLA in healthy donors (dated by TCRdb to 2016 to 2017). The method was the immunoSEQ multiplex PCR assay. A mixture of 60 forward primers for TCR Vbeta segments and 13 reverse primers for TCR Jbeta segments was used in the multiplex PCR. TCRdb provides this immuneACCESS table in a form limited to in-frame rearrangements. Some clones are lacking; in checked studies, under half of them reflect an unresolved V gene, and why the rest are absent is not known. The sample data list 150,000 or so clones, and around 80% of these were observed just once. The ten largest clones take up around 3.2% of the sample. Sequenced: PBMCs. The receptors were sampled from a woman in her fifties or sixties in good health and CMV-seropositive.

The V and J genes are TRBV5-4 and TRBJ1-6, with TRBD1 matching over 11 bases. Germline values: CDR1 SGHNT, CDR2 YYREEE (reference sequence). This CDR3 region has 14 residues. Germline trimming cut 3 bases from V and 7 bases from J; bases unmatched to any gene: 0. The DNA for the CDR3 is TGTGCCAGCAGCTGGGACAGGGGGAATTCACCCCTCCACTTT. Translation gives CASSWDRGNSPLHF. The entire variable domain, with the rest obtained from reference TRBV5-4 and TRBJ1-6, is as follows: ETGVTQSPTHLIKTRGQQVTLRCSSQSGHNTVSWYQQALGQGPQFIFQYYREEENGRGNFPPRFSGLQFPNYSSELNVNALELDDSALYLCASSWDRGNSPLHFGNGTRLTVT.

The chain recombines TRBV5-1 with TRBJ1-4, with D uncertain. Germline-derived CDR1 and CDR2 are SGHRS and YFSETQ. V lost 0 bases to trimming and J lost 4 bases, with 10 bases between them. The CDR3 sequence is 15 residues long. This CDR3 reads CASSLGRTDNEKLFF. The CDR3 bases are TGCGCCAGCAGCTTGGGGAGGACGGATAATGAAAAACTGTTTTTT.

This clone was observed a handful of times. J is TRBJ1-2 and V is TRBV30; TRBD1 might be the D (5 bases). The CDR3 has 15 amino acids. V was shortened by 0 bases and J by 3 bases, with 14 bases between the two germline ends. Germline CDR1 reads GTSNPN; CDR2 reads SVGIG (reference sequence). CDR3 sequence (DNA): TGTGCCTGGAGTGTAGGTTCAGGGAGGCACTATGGCTACACCTTC. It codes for CAWSVGSGRHYGYTF.

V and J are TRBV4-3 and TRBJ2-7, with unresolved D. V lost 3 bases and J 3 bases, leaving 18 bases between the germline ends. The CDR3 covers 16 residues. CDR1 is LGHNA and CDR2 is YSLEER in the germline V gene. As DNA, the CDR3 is TGCGCCAGCAGCCAGGGCCCTGGATTAGGCAACTACGAGCAGTACTTC. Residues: CASSQGPGLGNYEQYF.

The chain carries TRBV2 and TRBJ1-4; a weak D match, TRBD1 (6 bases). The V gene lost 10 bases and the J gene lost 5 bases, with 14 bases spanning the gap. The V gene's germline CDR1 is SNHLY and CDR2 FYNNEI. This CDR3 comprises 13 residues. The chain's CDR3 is CAIVQGGNEKLFF. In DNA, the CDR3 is TGTGCCATCGTACAGGGAGGGAATGAAAAACTGTTTTTT.

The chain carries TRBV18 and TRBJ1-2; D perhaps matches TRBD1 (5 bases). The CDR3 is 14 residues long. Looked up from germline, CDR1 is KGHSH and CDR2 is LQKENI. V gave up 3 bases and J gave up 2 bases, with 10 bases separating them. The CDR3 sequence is CASSPGQQNYGYTF. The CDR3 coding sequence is TGTGCCAGCTCACCGGGGCAGCAAAACTATGGCTACACCTTC.

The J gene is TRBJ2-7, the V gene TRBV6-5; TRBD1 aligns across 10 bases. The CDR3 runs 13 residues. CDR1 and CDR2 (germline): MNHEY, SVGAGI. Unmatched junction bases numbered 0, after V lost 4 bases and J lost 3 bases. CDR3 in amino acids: CASSWTGGYEQYF. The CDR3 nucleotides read TGTGCCAGCAGTTGGACAGGGGGCTACGAGCAGTACTTC.

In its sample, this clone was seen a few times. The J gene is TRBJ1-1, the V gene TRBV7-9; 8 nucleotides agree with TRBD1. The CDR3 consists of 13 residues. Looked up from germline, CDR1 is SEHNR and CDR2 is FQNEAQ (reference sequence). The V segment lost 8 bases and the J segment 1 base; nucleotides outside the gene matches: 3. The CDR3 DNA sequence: TGTGCCAGCGGAACAGGGGGGAACACTGAAGCTTTCTTT. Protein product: CASGTGGNTEAFF.

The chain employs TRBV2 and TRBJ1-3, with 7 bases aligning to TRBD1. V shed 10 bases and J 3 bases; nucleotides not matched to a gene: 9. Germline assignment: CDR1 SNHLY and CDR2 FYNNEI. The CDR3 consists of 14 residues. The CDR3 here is CATFPGGGGNTIYF. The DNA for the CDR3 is TGTGCCACCTTCCCAGGGGGAGGTGGAAACACCATATATTTT.

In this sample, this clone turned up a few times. The CDR3 is CASSRDRGYEQYF. The DNA of the CDR3 is TGTGCCAGCAGCCGGGACAGGGGCTACGAGCAGTACTTC. The chain carries TRBV5-6 and TRBJ2-7; 10 nucleotides match TRBD1. CDR1 SGHDT and CDR2 YYEEEE come from the germline V gene. The CDR3 consists of 13 residues. V dropped 4 bases and J dropped 3; count of bases not matched to a gene: 1.

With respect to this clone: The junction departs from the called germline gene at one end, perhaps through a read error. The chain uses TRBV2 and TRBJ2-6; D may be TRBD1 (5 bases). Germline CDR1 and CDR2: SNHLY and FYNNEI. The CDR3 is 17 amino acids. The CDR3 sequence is CASDLHPTGSGANGLTF. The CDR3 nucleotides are TGTGCCAGCGATCTTCACCCTACGGGCTCTGGGGCCAACGGCCTGACTTTC.

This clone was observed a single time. CDR3 in amino acids: CASSVRDRFSGANVLTF. Written as DNA, the CDR3 is TGTGCCAGCAGCGTCCGGGACAGGTTCTCTGGGGCCAACGTCCTGACTTTC. The V gene is TRBV9, the J gene TRBJ2-6, with 8 bases lining up with TRBD1. This CDR3 is 17 amino acids long. The germline CDR1 and CDR2 sequences are SGDLS and YYNGEE. V lost 2 bases, J lost 0 bases, and 4 bases stayed unmatched.

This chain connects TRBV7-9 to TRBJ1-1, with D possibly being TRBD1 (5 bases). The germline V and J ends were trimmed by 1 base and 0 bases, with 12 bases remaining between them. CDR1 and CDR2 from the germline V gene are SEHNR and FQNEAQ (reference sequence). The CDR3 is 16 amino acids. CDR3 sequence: CASSLEAGGVNTEAFF. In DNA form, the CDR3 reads TGTGCCAGCAGCTTAGAGGCCGGGGGTGTGAACACTGAAGCTTTCTTT.

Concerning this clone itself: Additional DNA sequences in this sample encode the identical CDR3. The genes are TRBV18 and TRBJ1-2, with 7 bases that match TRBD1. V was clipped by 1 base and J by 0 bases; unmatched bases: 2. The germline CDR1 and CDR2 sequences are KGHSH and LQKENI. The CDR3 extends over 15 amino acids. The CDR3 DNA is TGTGCCAGCTCACCACGACAGGGTCCTAACTATGGCTACACCTTC. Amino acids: CASSPRQGPNYGYTF.

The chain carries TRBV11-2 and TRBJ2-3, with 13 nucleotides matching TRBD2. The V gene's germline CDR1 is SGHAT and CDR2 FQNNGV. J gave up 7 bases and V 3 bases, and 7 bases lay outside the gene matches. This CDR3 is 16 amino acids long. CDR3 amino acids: CASSFQTSGRSYTQYF. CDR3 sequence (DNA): TGTGCCAGCAGCTTCCAGACTAGCGGGAGGTCATATACGCAGTATTTT.

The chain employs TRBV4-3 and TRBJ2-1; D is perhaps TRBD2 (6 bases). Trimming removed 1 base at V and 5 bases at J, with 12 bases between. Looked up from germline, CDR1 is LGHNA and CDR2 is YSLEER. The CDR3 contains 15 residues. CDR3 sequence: CASSQGELANNEQFF. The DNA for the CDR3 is TGCGCCAGCAGCCAAGGGGAACTAGCAAACAATGAGCAGTTCTTC.

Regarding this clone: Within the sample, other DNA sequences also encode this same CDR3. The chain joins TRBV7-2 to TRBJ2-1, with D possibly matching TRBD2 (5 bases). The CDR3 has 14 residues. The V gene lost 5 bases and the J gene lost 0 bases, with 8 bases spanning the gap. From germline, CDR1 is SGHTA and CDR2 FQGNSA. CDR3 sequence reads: CASSRRGSYNEQFF. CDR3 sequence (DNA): TGTGCCAGCAGCCGTCGGGGCTCCTACAATGAGCAGTTCTTC.

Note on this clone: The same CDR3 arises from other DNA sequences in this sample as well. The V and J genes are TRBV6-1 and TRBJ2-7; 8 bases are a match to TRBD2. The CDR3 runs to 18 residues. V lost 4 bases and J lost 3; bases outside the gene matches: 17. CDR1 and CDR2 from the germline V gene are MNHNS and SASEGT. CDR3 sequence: CASSAKGGPGLGLYEQYF. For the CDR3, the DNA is TGTGCCAGCAGTGCTAAGGGGGGGCCGGGACTAGGCCTCTACGAGCAGTACTTC.

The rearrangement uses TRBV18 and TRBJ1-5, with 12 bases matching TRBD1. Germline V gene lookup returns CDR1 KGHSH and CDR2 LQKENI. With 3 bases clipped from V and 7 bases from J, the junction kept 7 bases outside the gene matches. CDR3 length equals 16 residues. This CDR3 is CASSPGTGGAGQPQHF. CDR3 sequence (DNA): TGTGCCAGCTCACCCGGGACAGGGGGCGCTGGGCAGCCCCAGCATTTT.

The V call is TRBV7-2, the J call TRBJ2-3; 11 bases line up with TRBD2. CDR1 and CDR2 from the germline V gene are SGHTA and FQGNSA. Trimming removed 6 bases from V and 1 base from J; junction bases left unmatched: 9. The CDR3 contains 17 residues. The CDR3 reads CASSSRGTSGRTDTQYF. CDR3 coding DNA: TGTGCCAGCAGTTCTAGGGGGACTAGCGGCCGCACAGATACGCAGTATTTT. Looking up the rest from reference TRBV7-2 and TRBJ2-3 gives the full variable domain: GAGVSQSPSNKVTEKGKDVELRCDPISGHTALYWYRQSLGQGLEFLIYFQGNSAPDKSGLPSDRFSAERTGGSVSTLTIQRTQQEDSAVYLCASSSRGTSGRTDTQYFGPGTRLTVL.

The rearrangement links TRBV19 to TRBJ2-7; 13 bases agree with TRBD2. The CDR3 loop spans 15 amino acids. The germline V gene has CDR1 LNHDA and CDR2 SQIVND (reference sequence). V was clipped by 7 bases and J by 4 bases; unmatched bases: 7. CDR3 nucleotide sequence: TGTGCCAGTACTTACGGACTAGCGGGGGAGTACGAGCAGTACTTC. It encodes CASTYGLAGEYEQYF.

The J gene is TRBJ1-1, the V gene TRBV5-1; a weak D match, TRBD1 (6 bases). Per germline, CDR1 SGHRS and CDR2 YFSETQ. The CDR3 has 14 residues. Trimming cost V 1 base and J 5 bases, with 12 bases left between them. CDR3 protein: CASSLTGLGTEAFF. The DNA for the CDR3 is TGCGCCAGCAGCTTGACAGGGTTGGGGACTGAAGCTTTCTTT.

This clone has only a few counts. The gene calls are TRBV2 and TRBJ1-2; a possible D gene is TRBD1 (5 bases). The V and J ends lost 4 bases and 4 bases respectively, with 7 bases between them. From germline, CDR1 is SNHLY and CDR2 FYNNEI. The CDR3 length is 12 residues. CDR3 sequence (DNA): TGTGCCAGCAGTGGACAGACCTATGGCTACACCTTC. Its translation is CASSGQTYGYTF.

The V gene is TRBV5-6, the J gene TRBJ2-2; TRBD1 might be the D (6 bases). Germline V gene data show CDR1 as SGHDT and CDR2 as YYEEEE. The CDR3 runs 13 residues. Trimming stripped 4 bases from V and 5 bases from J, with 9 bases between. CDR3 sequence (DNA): TGTGCCAGCAGCATACAGGGTACCGGGGAGCTGTTTTTT. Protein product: CASSIQGTGELFF.

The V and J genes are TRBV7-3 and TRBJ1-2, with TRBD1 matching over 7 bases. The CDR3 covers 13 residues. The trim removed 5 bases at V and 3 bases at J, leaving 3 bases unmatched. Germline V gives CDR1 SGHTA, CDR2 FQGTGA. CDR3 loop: CASSLGQDYGYTF. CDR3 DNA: TGTGCCAGCAGCCTCGGACAGGACTATGGCTACACCTTC.

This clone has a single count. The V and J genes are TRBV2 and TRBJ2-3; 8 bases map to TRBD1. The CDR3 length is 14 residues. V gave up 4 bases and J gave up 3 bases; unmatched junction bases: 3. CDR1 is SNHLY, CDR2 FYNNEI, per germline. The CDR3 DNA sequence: TGTGCCAGCAGTGCGGACAGGGAAACAGATACGCAGTATTTT. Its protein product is CASSADRETDTQYF.

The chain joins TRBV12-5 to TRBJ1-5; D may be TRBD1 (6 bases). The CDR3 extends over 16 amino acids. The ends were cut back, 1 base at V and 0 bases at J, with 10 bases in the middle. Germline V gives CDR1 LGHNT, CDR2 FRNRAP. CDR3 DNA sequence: TGTGCTAGTGGTTTGGGGACAGAGTATAGCAATCAGCCCCAGCATTTT. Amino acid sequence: CASGLGTEYSNQPQHF.

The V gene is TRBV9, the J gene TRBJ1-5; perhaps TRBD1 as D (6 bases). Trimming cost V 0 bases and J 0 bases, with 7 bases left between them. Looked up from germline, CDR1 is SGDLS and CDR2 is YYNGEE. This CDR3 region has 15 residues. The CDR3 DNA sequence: TGTGCCAGCAGCGTAGAGGGGGTTAGCAATCAGCCCCAGCATTTT. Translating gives CASSVEGVSNQPQHF.

DNA for the CDR3: TGTGCCAGTAGGACGACAGGGAACACCGGGGAGCTGTTTTTT. Its protein is CASRTTGNTGELFF. This rearrangement joins TRBV19 to TRBJ2-2; D is possibly TRBD1 (6 bases). Germline V gene data show CDR1 as LNHDA and CDR2 as SQIVND (reference sequence). This CDR3 region has 14 residues. V was pared by 6 bases and J by 1 base, with 9 bases between. Full variable domain (missing parts from reference TRBV19 and TRBJ2-2): DGGITQSPKYLFRKEGQNVTLSCEQNLNHDAMYWYRQDPGQGLRLIYYSQIVNDFQKGDIAEGYSVSREKKESFPLTVTSAQKNPTAFYLCASRTTGNTGELFFGEGSRLTVL.

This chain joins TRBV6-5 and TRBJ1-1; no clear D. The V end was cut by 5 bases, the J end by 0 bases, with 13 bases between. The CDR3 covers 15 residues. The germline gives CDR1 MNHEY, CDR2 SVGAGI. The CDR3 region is CASSTGFRMNTEAFF. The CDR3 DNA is TGTGCCAGCAGTACGGGGTTCCGCATGAACACTGAAGCTTTCTTT.

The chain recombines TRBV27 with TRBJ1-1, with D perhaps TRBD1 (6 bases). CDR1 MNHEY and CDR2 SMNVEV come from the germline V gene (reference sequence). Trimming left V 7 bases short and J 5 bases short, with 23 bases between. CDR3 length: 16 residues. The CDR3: CASTLRGAEVVTEAFF. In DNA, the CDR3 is TGTGCCAGCACCCTACGGGGGGCGGAGGTTGTAACTGAAGCTTTCTTT.